Presented here are 31 T cell receptor beta chains from one specimen sequenced in a study of shared clonotypes between healthy human individuals. The method was immunoSEQ multiplex PCR; TCRdb's version includes in-frame clones alone and lacks a portion of them. The sample consists of under 600,000 clones, around 77% of them appearing once. Sequenced input: PBMCs. The receptors stem from a woman aged 40 to 50 in good health. Some clones in this sample may be carry-over from other donors' samples.

CDR3 region: CASSLLEGADLGTQYF. The DNA of the CDR3 is TGTGCCAGCAGTTTACTTGAGGGAGCGGACCTGGGGACCCAGTACTTC. The chain couples TRBV28 to TRBJ2-5; tentatively, D is TRBD2 (5 bases). CDR3 length: 16 amino acids. Trimming removed 2 bases from V and 7 bases from J, with 20 bases in between. The germline V gene has CDR1 MDHEN and CDR2 SYDVKM.

The V and J genes are TRBV5-5 and TRBJ2-1; TRBD2 matches 10 bases. V shed 3 bases and J 8 bases; nucleotides not matched to a gene: 5. Germline-derived CDR1 and CDR2 are SGHKS and YYEKEE (reference sequence). The CDR3 consists of 14 residues. As DNA, the CDR3 is TGTGCCAGCAGCTCTCGACTAGCGGGCGATGAGCAGTTCTTC. Translating gives CASSSRLAGDEQFF.

The rearrangement links TRBV19 to TRBJ2-7, with no clear D. V was shortened by 1 base and J by 6 bases, with 13 bases between the two germline ends. The V gene's germline CDR1 is LNHDA and CDR2 SQIVND (reference sequence). The CDR3 extends over 14 amino acids. As DNA, the CDR3 is TGTGCCAGTAGTATAGGAGGCCCCACGGGCGAGCAGTACTTC. Its translation is CASSIGGPTGEQYF.

This sequence joins TRBV29-1 and TRBJ1-1; D may be TRBD1 (5 bases). Trimming cost V 3 bases and J 6 bases, with 14 bases left between them. CDR1 is SQVTM, CDR2 ANQGSEA, per germline. The CDR3 covers 13 residues. The CDR3: CSVEETEGAEAFF. In DNA, the CDR3 is TGCAGCGTTGAGGAGACCGAAGGGGCTGAAGCTTTCTTT.

The chain uses TRBV28 and TRBJ2-7, with D possibly being TRBD1 (7 bases). Between the trimmed V and J ends, which lost 3 bases and 3 bases, there was a span of 12 bases. The CDR3 is 14 amino acids. Germline values: CDR1 MDHEN, CDR2 SYDVKM. The CDR3 DNA reads as TGTGCCAGCAGTTTTGGAGGGGGCAACTACGAGCAGTACTTC. Translation: CASSFGGGNYEQYF. Complete variable domain (other parts from reference TRBV28 and TRBJ2-7): DVKVTQSSRYLVKRTGEKVFLECVQDMDHENMFWYRQDPGLGLRLIYFSYDVKMKEKGDIPEGYSVSREKKERFSLILESASTNQTSMYLCASSFGGGNYEQYFGPGTRLTVT.

To note about this clone: In the same sample, other DNA sequences code for this CDR3. The gene calls are TRBV7-2 and TRBJ2-2; tentative D call: TRBD2 (6 bases). Germline V lookup: CDR1 SGHTA, CDR2 FQGNSA. The CDR3 has 15 amino acids. V was clipped by 5 bases and J by 1 base, with 11 bases between them. This CDR3 reads CASSPRLGNTGELFF. DNA for the CDR3: TGTGCCAGCAGCCCTCGACTAGGGAACACCGGGGAGCTGTTTTTT.

This chain connects TRBV6-1 to TRBJ1-4, with 11 bases lining up with TRBD1. This CDR3 contains 15 residues. CDR1 MNHNS and CDR2 SASEGT come from the germline V gene. V was clipped by 8 bases and J by 7 bases; unmatched bases: 9. CDR3 nucleotide sequence: TGTGCCAGCCTCTTGGGGACAGGGGGAGCTGAAAAACTGTTTTTT. Protein: CASLLGTGGAEKLFF.

This clone came up many times. The rearrangement joins TRBV9 to TRBJ2-1; 9 bases line up with TRBD2. From germline, CDR1 is SGDLS and CDR2 YYNGEE. The CDR3 is made up of 15 amino acids. The junction had 7 bases not matched to a gene; V was cut back by 4 bases and J by 5 bases. The CDR3 reads CASSTLAGLNNEQFF. The CDR3 region has the DNA TGTGCCAGCAGCACACTAGCGGGTCTTAACAATGAGCAGTTCTTC.

The gene calls are TRBV27 and TRBJ2-1; D gene unclear. CDR3 length: 13 residues. With 4 bases removed from V and 4 bases from J, the gap between germline ends came to 8 bases. The V gene's germline CDR1 is MNHEY and CDR2 SMNVEV (reference sequence). DNA for the CDR3: TGTGCCAGCAGTTCTCCAGGTTACAATGAGCAGTTCTTC. As protein: CASSSPGYNEQFF.

The table lists this clone with a count of one. CDR3 amino acids: CASSQDRRSDTQYF. DNA for the CDR3: TGCGCCAGCAGCCAAGATAGACGGTCAGATACGCAGTATTTT. The chain links TRBV4-3 to TRBJ2-3; no clear D gene. V lost 0 bases to trimming and J lost 4 bases, with 8 bases between them. The CDR3 is 14 amino acids. Per germline, CDR1 LGHNA and CDR2 YSLEER.

The chain has TRBV28 and TRBJ2-6; 10 bases align to TRBD1. Unmatched junction bases numbered 7, after V lost 8 bases and J lost 0 bases. This CDR3 comprises 17 residues. Per germline, CDR1 MDHEN and CDR2 SYDVKM. The CDR3 sequence: CASGSGTGVSGANVLTF. The DNA of the CDR3 is TGTGCCAGCGGTTCCGGGACAGGGGTCTCTGGGGCCAACGTCCTGACTTTC.

The J gene is TRBJ2-5, the V gene TRBV9, with D perhaps matching TRBD1 (6 bases). The V gene's germline CDR1 is SGDLS and CDR2 YYNGEE. CDR3 length equals 15 residues. V was trimmed by 0 bases and J by 4 bases, leaving 13 bases between them. For the CDR3, the DNA is TGTGCCAGCAGCGTAGGGATACAGGGAAGAGAGACCCAGTACTTC. It yields the protein CASSVGIQGRETQYF.

This clone was observed a handful of times. This sequence joins TRBV6-1 and TRBJ2-1; TRBD1 matches at 10 bases. Trimming at V came to 8 bases and at J to 7 bases, leaving 8 bases not matched to a gene. The CDR3 is made up of 14 amino acids. The V gene's germline CDR1 is MNHNS and CDR2 SASEGT. CDR3 bases: TGTGCCAGCGCCCGGGACAGGGGTTCAAATGAGCAGTTCTTC. Protein sequence: CASARDRGSNEQFF.

The CDR3 here is CASSLFNTEAFF. CDR3 bases: TGTGCCAGCAGTTTATTCAACACTGAAGCTTTCTTT. The chain employs TRBV28 and TRBJ1-1; the D is unclear. V lost 1 base to trimming and J lost 2 bases, with 2 bases between them. The CDR3 is 12 residues long. Per the germline V gene, CDR1 is MDHEN and CDR2 is SYDVKM.

This clone appeared a few times. The V and J genes are TRBV7-9 and TRBJ1-1, with D hard to call. The CDR3 contains 14 residues. Germline values: CDR1 SEHNR, CDR2 FQNEAQ (reference sequence). The ends were cut back, 1 base at V and 1 base at J, with 7 bases in the middle. CDR3 in amino acids: CASSLVSGNTEAFF. The DNA of the CDR3 is TGTGCCAGCAGCTTAGTCTCAGGGAACACTGAAGCTTTCTTT.

V is TRBV30 and J is TRBJ1-5, with a tentative D call TRBD1 (5 bases). Germline-derived CDR1 and CDR2 are GTSNPN and SVGIG (reference sequence). The CDR3 loop spans 13 amino acids. Trimming took off 5 bases at V and 1 base at J, with 9 bases between the two ends. CDR3 amino acids: CAWGGVSNQPQHF. CDR3 DNA sequence: TGTGCCTGGGGAGGGGTAAGCAATCAGCCCCAGCATTTT.

V usage is TRBV28 and J usage is TRBJ2-7; D not resolved. This CDR3 contains 14 residues. Trimming left V 6 bases short and J 3 bases short, with 15 bases between. Germline lookup yields CDR1 MDHEN and CDR2 SYDVKM. For the CDR3, the DNA is TGTGCCAGCAGCAATGTCGCGGTAGGCTACGAGCAGTACTTC. It codes for CASSNVAVGYEQYF.

The chain combines TRBV6-6 with TRBJ2-5, with D perhaps matching TRBD1 (6 bases). V was trimmed by 4 bases and J by 4 bases, leaving 16 bases between them. Germline loops: CDR1 MNHNY, CDR2 SVGAGI (reference sequence). The CDR3 is made up of 15 amino acids. DNA of the CDR3: TGTGCCAGCAGTTCCCGGACAGCTGGGTCAGAGACCCAGTACTTC. It yields the protein CASSSRTAGSETQYF.

The genes are TRBV28 and TRBJ2-1; possibly TRBD1 for D (7 bases). V was pared by 5 bases and J by 1 base, with 15 bases between. The CDR3 spans 16 residues. CDR1 is MDHEN and CDR2 is SYDVKM in the germline V gene. The CDR3 DNA follows: TGTGCCAGCAGTCCGTGGCGGGACAGTTCCTACAATGAGCAGTTCTTC. Its translation: CASSPWRDSSYNEQFF.

This clone came up once. The chain links TRBV4-2 to TRBJ1-3; TRBD1 might be the D (6 bases). With 4 bases removed from V and 2 bases from J, the gap between germline ends came to 9 bases. The germline gives CDR1 LGHNA, CDR2 YNFKEQ. CDR3 length: 14 residues. The CDR3 reads CASSPQGPGNTIYF. CDR3 DNA: TGTGCCAGCAGCCCACAGGGACCTGGAAACACCATATATTTT.

V is TRBV4-3 and J is TRBJ2-1; D is unclear. Germline V gene sequence: CDR1 LGHNA, CDR2 YSLEER. This CDR3 has 13 residues. The V gene lost 3 bases and the J gene lost 3 bases, with 6 bases spanning the gap. The CDR3 DNA reads as TGCGCCAGCAGCCAGGGCGTCTACAATGAGCAGTTCTTC. Amino acid sequence: CASSQGVYNEQFF.

This clone was observed a few times. The rearrangement uses TRBV7-2 and TRBJ1-5; D might be TRBD1 (6 bases). The germline V and J ends were trimmed by 5 bases and 4 bases, with 12 bases remaining between them. CDR3 length: 14 residues. The germline V gene encodes CDR1 SGHTA and CDR2 FQGNSA. The DNA of the CDR3 is TGTGCCAGCAGCACGGGGGCGGTGAATCAGCCCCAGCATTTT. Translating gives CASSTGAVNQPQHF.

The V and J genes are TRBV6-1 and TRBJ2-7; weak D call: TRBD2 (6 bases). Germline CDR1 reads MNHNS; CDR2 reads SASEGT. The CDR3 extends over 15 amino acids. The ends were cut back, 5 bases at V and 0 bases at J, with 14 bases in the middle. CDR3: CASSPLADTSYEQYF. The DNA of the CDR3 is TGTGCCAGCAGTCCCTTAGCGGATACCTCCTACGAGCAGTACTTC.

CDR3 nucleotide sequence: TGTGCCAGCAGTTTATCAGACTACTCCTACGAGCAGTACTTC. This translates into CASSLSDYSYEQYF. The chain combines TRBV27 with TRBJ2-7; a weak D match, TRBD2 (5 bases). Germline V CDR1 and CDR2: MNHEY, SMNVEV (reference sequence). The length of the CDR3 is 14 residues. Deletions cut 0 bases from V and 0 bases from J, with 6 bases between.

The count of this clone is one. The chain recombines TRBV28 with TRBJ2-1, with unresolved D. This CDR3 comprises 14 residues. In germline, CDR1 is MDHEN, CDR2 SYDVKM. The V end lost 5 bases, the J end lost 5 bases, and 13 bases lay between the germline ends. The CDR3 coding sequence is TGTGCCAGCAGTCCCTACCGAGACGACAATGAGCAGTTCTTC. This codes for CASSPYRDDNEQFF.

V usage is TRBV11-2 and J usage is TRBJ2-7; perhaps TRBD1 as D (5 bases). Germline CDR1 and CDR2: SGHAT and FQNNGV. V was pared by 1 base and J by 3 bases, with 22 bases between. There are 18 residues in the CDR3. The CDR3 DNA reads TGTGCCAGCAGCTTAGGGACCTTTACAGGAAGGCTACGCTACGAGCAGTACTTC. The encoded protein is CASSLGTFTGRLRYEQYF.

This clone was recorded a few times. This chain connects TRBV7-9 to TRBJ1-4; TRBD1 might be the D (6 bases). The CDR3 has 14 residues. From germline, CDR1 is SEHNR and CDR2 FQNEAQ (reference sequence). Trimming removed 3 bases at V and 6 bases at J, with 11 bases between. The CDR3 protein is CASSFAGVDEKLFF. The CDR3 nucleotides read TGTGCCAGCAGCTTTGCAGGGGTTGATGAAAAACTGTTTTTT.

The chain is built from TRBV4-3 and TRBJ1-2; D call uncertain. The V end lost 5 bases, the J end lost 6 bases, and 10 bases lay between the germline ends. The CDR3 spans 12 residues. Germline lookup yields CDR1 LGHNA and CDR2 YSLEER. CDR3 bases: TGCGCCAGCAGCTTTGGACTGAATGGCTACACCTTC. Amino acid sequence: CASSFGLNGYTF.

This clone was seen a few times. The genes are TRBV5-5 and TRBJ2-6, with 8 positions matching TRBD1. The CDR3 contains 16 residues. The germline gives CDR1 SGHKS, CDR2 YYEKEE (reference sequence). After removal of 4 bases from V and 0 bases from J, the junction contained 3 bases not matched to a gene. The CDR3 region has the DNA TGTGCCAGCAGCACCCAGGGGGCCTCTGGGGCCAACGTCCTGACTTTC. Residues: CASSTQGASGANVLTF.

A remark on this clone: Relative to the germline gene, one junction end is altered; a read error may explain this. The rearrangement links TRBV7-7 to TRBJ2-5, with TRBD2 matching over 10 bases. The CDR3 has 16 residues. The germline gives CDR1 SSHAT, CDR2 FNYEAQ (reference sequence). This chain's CDR3 is CASSFGTSAIGETQYF. Here the CDR3 DNA reads TGTGCTAGCAGCTTCGGGACTAGCGCAATAGGGGAGACCCAGTACTTC.

This chain links TRBV29-1 with TRBJ2-7; D ambiguous. Trimming shortened V by 4 bases and J by 2 bases, and 9 bases separated the two germline ends. Germline V gives CDR1 SQVTM, CDR2 ANQGSEA. The CDR3 has 12 residues. This chain's CDR3 is CSVALATYEQYF. The CDR3 bases are TGCAGCGTTGCCCTGGCAACCTACGAGCAGTACTTC.